This T cell receptor beta chain derives from a study of cytotoxic CD8 clonotypes in ibrutinib-treated CLL. Study at large: Among responders, about 25 were partial and 2 complete; after median roughly 66 months, approximately 15 stayed remitted and approximately 12 progressed. Broader study findings: Higher circulating CD8+ T-cell counts strongly accompanied higher baseline clonality, above age-matched healthy donors.

Depth targeted 1 in 200,000 to 1 in 1 million T cells, averaging 10x coverage per clonotype. The method was immunoSEQ multiplex PCR; TCRdb's version includes in-frame clones alone and lacks a portion of them. The sample carries about 160,000 clones, about four fifths recorded once. Note on this clone: Its antigen remains unknown.

This CDR3 comprises 13 residues. With 3 bases clipped from V and 7 bases from J, the junction kept 2 bases outside the gene matches. Germline lookup yields CDR1 LNHDA and CDR2 SQIVND (reference sequence). This clonotype was obtained from a human donor with chronic lymphocytic leukemia. This rearrangement joins TRBV19 to TRBJ2-4, with TRBD2 matching 8 bases. This specimen was PBMCs, taken after 12 months of ibrutinib treatment. This CDR3 reads CASSIGGGNIQYF. The DNA for the CDR3 is TGTGCCAGTAGTATTGGCGGGGGGAACATTCAGTACTTC.